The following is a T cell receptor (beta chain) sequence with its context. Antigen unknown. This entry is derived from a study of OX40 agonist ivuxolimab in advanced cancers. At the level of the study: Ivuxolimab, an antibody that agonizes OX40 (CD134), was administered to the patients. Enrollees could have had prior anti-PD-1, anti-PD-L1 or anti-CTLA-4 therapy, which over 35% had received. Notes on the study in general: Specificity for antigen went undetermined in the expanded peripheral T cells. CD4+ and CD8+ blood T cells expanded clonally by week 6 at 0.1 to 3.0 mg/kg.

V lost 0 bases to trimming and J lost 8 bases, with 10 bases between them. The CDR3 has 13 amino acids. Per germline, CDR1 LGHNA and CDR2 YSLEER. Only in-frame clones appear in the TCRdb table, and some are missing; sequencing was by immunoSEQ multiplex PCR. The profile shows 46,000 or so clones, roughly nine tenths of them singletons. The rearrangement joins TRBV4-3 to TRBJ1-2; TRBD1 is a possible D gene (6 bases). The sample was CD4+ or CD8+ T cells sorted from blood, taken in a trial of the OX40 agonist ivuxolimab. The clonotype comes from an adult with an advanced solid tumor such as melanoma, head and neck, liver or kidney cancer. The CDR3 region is CASSQDGTYGYTF. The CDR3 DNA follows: TGCGCCAGCAGCCAAGACGGGACATACGGCTACACCTTC.